The 20 T cell receptor beta chains listed next were all sequenced from one sample in a study of cytomegalovirus exposure and HLA in healthy donors. Repertoires were generated with immunoSEQ multiplex PCR, while TCRdb's copy carries only in-frame clones and drops some. The sample lists fewer than 200,000 clones; 85% were seen once. The sample comprised PBMCs. These receptor sequences come from a man aged 18 to 29 in good health and CMV-seropositive.

This chain connects TRBV5-6 to TRBJ2-5; D ambiguous. Trimming shortened V by 2 bases and J by 2 bases, and 22 bases separated the two germline ends. Germline CDR1 SGHDT, CDR2 YYEEEE. The CDR3 runs to 18 residues. The chain's CDR3 is CASSLGYRMGRLQETQYF. CDR3 DNA: TGTGCCAGCAGCTTAGGTTACAGAATGGGTCGCCTACAAGAGACCCAGTACTTC.

The chain recombines TRBV2 with TRBJ1-4; tentatively, D is TRBD1 (6 bases). This CDR3 has 17 amino acids. V lost 2 bases to trimming and J lost 0 bases, with 13 bases between them. CDR1 is SNHLY, CDR2 FYNNEI, per germline. This CDR3 reads CASSENHRVATNEKLFF. CDR3 nucleotide sequence: TGTGCCAGCAGTGAAAACCACAGGGTTGCAACTAATGAAAAACTGTTTTTT. The variable domain in full, completed from reference TRBV2 and TRBJ1-4, reads EPEVTQTPSHQVTQMGQEVILRCVPISNHLYFYWYRQILGQKVEFLVSFYNNEISEKSEIFDDQFSVERPDGSNFTLKIRSTKLEDSAMYFCASSENHRVATNEKLFFGSGTQLSVL.

This sequence joins TRBV25-1 and TRBJ1-1; D is undetermined. V was clipped by 6 bases and J by 1 base, with 6 bases between them. This CDR3 has 12 amino acids. The V gene's germline CDR1 is MGHDK and CDR2 SYGVNS. The CDR3 sequence: CASRFQNTEAFF. The CDR3 bases are TGTGCCAGCAGATTCCAGAACACTGAAGCTTTCTTT.

A single count supports this clone. This sequence joins TRBV5-1 and TRBJ1-3; D is unclear. Trimming removed 0 bases at V and 3 bases at J, with 16 bases between. This CDR3 comprises 17 residues. Germline V lookup: CDR1 SGHRS, CDR2 YFSETQ. CDR3 region: CASSLGGGFMGGNTIYF. The CDR3 DNA follows: TGCGCCAGCAGCTTGGGAGGAGGCTTCATGGGTGGAAACACCATATATTTT.

J is TRBJ2-7 and V is TRBV11-3; D remains unclear. Trimming left V 5 bases short and J 2 bases short, with 13 bases between. CDR3 length: 14 amino acids. Germline CDR1 reads SGHNT; CDR2 reads YENEEA. As DNA, the CDR3 is TGTGCCAGCAGCCTACCCGACGGAGCCTACGAGCAGTACTTC. Translating it yields CASSLPDGAYEQYF.

The rearrangement uses TRBV27 and TRBJ2-7; TRBD1 matches at 8 bases. The CDR3 has 15 amino acids. CDR1 MNHEY and CDR2 SMNVEV come from the germline V gene (reference sequence). V was clipped by 5 bases and J by 2 bases; unmatched bases: 8. CDR3 region: CASSPGQGFTYEQYF. In DNA form, the CDR3 reads TGTGCCAGCAGTCCAGGACAGGGCTTCACCTACGAGCAGTACTTC.

The chain employs TRBV5-1 and TRBJ2-1, with D maybe TRBD1 (6 bases). Germline CDR1 reads SGHRS; CDR2 reads YFSETQ. Trimming removed 3 bases at V and 4 bases at J, with 14 bases between. There are 15 residues in the CDR3. As DNA, the CDR3 is TGCGCCAGCAGCTCCCAAACGGGACAATACAATGAGCAGTTCTTC. It specifies CASSSQTGQYNEQFF.

The chain is built from TRBV2 and TRBJ2-1; 10 positions agree with TRBD1. Germline trimming cut 3 bases from V and 7 bases from J; bases unmatched to any gene: 6. This CDR3 region has 15 residues. The germline gives CDR1 SNHLY, CDR2 FYNNEI. The CDR3 is CASSDERTGGNEQFF. CDR3 bases: TGTGCCAGCAGTGATGAGAGGACAGGGGGAAATGAGCAGTTCTTC.

V gene TRBV19 combines with J gene TRBJ2-1; possibly TRBD2 for D (5 bases). The length of the CDR3 is 13 residues. The ends were cut back, 4 bases at V and 3 bases at J, with 7 bases in the middle. Germline values: CDR1 LNHDA, CDR2 SQIVND (reference sequence). The DNA of the CDR3 is TGTGCCAGTAGTACCGGACTCTACAATGAGCAGTTCTTC. It translates to CASSTGLYNEQFF.

The V and J genes are TRBV7-3 and TRBJ1-1; 8 positions match TRBD1. Looked up from germline, CDR1 is SGHTA and CDR2 is FQGTGA. Trimming removed 5 bases from V and 4 bases from J; junction bases left unmatched: 9. The CDR3 runs to 15 residues. CDR3 DNA sequence: TGTGCCAGCAGCCCTAGGACAGGGATGACCACTGAAGCTTTCTTT. Protein: CASSPRTGMTTEAFF.

The V and J genes are TRBV6-5 and TRBJ1-1, with D unclear. Trimming shortened V by 6 bases and J by 4 bases, and 12 bases separated the two germline ends. Germline V gene sequence: CDR1 MNHEY, CDR2 SVGAGI. The CDR3 runs to 13 residues. The CDR3 here is CASRRGLGTEAFF. CDR3 coding DNA: TGTGCCAGCAGGCGGGGATTGGGCACTGAAGCTTTCTTT.

The chain carries TRBV6-1 and TRBJ2-2; 9 bases agree with TRBD1. Germline V gene sequence: CDR1 MNHNS, CDR2 SASEGT. CDR3 length equals 15 residues. After removal of 7 bases from V and 6 bases from J, the junction contained 9 bases not matched to a gene. The CDR3 coding sequence is TGTGCCAGCACGGGACAGGGTTTTTTAGCCGGGGAGCTGTTTTTT. Residues: CASTGQGFLAGELFF.

This clone was counted a few times. The chain has TRBV7-8 and TRBJ1-5; D is uncertain. This CDR3 contains 12 residues. Germline V lookup: CDR1 SGHVS, CDR2 FQNEAQ. Trimming shortened V by 5 bases and J by 7 bases, and 9 bases separated the two germline ends. CDR3 in amino acids: CASSPVPQPQHF. The CDR3 DNA sequence: TGTGCCAGCAGCCCGGTTCCCCAGCCCCAGCATTTT.

This sequence joins TRBV7-2 and TRBJ2-5; TRBD2 matches 10 bases. The CDR3 runs to 17 residues. Germline CDR1 SGHTA, CDR2 FQGNSA. V was pared by 6 bases and J by 1 base, with 11 bases of the junction left unmatched. CDR3 in amino acids: CASREASGSGLQETQYF. CDR3 in DNA: TGTGCCAGCAGAGAGGCTAGCGGGAGTGGGCTCCAAGAGACCCAGTACTTC.

This clone has only one observation. The chain is built from TRBV28 and TRBJ2-7, with 10 bases aligning to TRBD1. V shed 7 bases, J shed 7 bases, and the junction held 25 bases outside the gene matches. The CDR3 consists of 19 residues. Per germline, CDR1 MDHEN and CDR2 SYDVKM. DNA for the CDR3: TGTGCCAGCAAAACAGCAGTTTTGGGGCCGGGACAGGGGACGGAAGAGCAGTACTTC. Protein sequence: CASKTAVLGPGQGTEEQYF.

The rearrangement uses TRBV6-5 and TRBJ2-5; D is ambiguous. Trimming left V 2 bases short and J 5 bases short, with 3 bases between. Germline CDR1 reads MNHEY; CDR2 reads SVGAGI. CDR3 length: 11 residues. The CDR3 loop reads CASSYPETQYF. The CDR3 DNA reads TGTGCCAGCAGTTACCCGGAGACCCAGTACTTC.

The chain couples TRBV7-8 to TRBJ2-7, with 14 bases lining up with TRBD2. V lost 3 bases to trimming and J lost 3 bases; unmatched junction nucleotides: 10. CDR1 and CDR2 from the germline V gene are SGHVS and FQNEAQ. The CDR3 extends over 18 amino acids. CDR3 sequence (DNA): TGTGCCAGCAGCTTGGGGACTAGCGGGGGATCGGGTAACTACGAGCAGTACTTC. Translation gives CASSLGTSGGSGNYEQYF.

This clone has just one count. The genes are TRBV4-1 and TRBJ2-7, with 7 bases identical to TRBD1. V shed 5 bases, J shed 3 bases, and the junction held 4 bases outside the gene matches. CDR3 length equals 13 residues. Germline loops: CDR1 MGHRA, CDR2 YSYEKL. This chain's CDR3 is CASSFDRVYEQYF. The CDR3, as DNA: TGCGCCAGCAGCTTCGACAGGGTCTACGAGCAGTACTTC.

The V call is TRBV7-9, the J call TRBJ2-7, with D possibly being TRBD2 (5 bases). Trimming cost V 5 bases and J 3 bases, with 11 bases left between them. Looked up from germline, CDR1 is SEHNR and CDR2 is FQNEAQ (reference sequence). The CDR3 length is 13 residues. The CDR3, as DNA: TGTGCCAGCAGCCTTGAGGGCGGCTACGAGCAGTACTTC. It specifies CASSLEGGYEQYF.

The V gene is TRBV18, the J gene TRBJ1-1, with no clear D. The CDR3 totals 13 residues. CDR1 KGHSH and CDR2 LQKENI come from the germline V gene. V was clipped by 2 bases and J by 3 bases, with 7 bases between them. The CDR3 DNA is TGTGCCAGCTCACCAAACGGGGACACTGAAGCTTTCTTT. Translation: CASSPNGDTEAFF.